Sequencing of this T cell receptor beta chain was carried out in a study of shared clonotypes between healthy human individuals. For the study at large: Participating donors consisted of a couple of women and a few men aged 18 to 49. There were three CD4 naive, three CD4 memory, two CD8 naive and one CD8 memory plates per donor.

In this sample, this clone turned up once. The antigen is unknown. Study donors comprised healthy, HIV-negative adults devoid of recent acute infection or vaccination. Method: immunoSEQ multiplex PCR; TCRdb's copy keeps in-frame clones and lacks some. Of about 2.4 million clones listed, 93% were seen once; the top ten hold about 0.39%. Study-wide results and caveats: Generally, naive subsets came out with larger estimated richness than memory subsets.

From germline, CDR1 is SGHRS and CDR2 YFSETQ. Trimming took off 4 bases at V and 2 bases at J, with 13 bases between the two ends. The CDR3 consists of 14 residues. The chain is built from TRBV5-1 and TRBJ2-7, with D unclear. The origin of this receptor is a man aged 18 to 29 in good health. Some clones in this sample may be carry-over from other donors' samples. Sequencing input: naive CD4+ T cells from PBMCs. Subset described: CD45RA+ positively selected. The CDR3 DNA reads TGCGCCAGCAGCCGTGGCGGTTTAACCTACGAGCAGTACTTC. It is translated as CASSRGGLTYEQYF.